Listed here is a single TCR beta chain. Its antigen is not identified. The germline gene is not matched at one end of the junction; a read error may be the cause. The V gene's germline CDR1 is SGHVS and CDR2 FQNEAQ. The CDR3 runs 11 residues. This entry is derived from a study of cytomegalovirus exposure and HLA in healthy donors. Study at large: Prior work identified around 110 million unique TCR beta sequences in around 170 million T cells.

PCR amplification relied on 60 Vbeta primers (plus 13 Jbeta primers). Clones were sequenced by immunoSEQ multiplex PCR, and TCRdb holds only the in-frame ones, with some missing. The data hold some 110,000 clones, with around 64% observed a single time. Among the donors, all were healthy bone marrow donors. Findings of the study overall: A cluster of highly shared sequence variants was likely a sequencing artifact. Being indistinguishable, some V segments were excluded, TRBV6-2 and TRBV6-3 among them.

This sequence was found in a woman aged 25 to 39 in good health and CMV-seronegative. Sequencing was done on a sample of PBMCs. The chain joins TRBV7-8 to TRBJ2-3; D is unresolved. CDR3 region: CASSSSDTQCF. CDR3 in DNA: TGTGCCAGCAGCTCATCAGATACGCAGTGTTTT.